These 12 T cell receptor beta chains were sequenced from one sample in a study of cytomegalovirus exposure and HLA in healthy donors (dated by TCRdb to 2016 to 2017). The library was built by means of the immunoSEQ multiplex PCR assay. For the multiplex PCR, a mixture combining 60 forward primers for TCR Vbeta segments and 13 reverse primers for TCR Jbeta segments was used. Entries here come from immuneACCESS through TCRdb and include only in-frame sequences with V and J called. Some clones fail to appear in such tables; in the studies checked, an unresolved V gene covers under half of the shortfall, and the cause of the remainder is unknown. The sample table holds 150,000 to 180,000 clones, of which around 81% were seen once. Around 6% of the sample is in the top ten clones. The sequenced sample was PBMCs. These TCRs come from a woman aged 40-49 years in good health and CMV-seropositive.

This chain joins TRBV18 and TRBJ1-1; TRBD1 matches at 9 bases. This CDR3 contains 16 residues. Losses at the gene ends were 2 bases for V and 2 bases for J; bases not matched to a gene: 6. Per the germline V gene, CDR1 is KGHSH and CDR2 is LQKENI. The CDR3 DNA reads as TGTGCCAGCTCACCAACCTTGGGACAGGGAAACACTGAAGCTTTCTTT. This translates into CASSPTLGQGNTEAFF. Full variable domain (missing parts from reference TRBV18 and TRBJ1-1): NAGVMQNPRHLVRRRGQEARLRCSPMKGHSHVYWYRQLPEEGLKFMVYLQKENIIDESGMPKERFSAEFPKEGPSILRIQQVVRGDSAAYFCASSPTLGQGNTEAFFGQGTRLTVV.

The chain recombines TRBV4-1 with TRBJ1-4; the D gene is possibly TRBD1 (6 bases). The V end was cut by 3 bases, the J end by 12 bases, with 17 bases between. CDR1 is MGHRA and CDR2 is YSYEKL in the germline V gene. The CDR3 has 14 amino acids. The CDR3 loop reads CASSQVQGREELFF. DNA of the CDR3: TGCGCCAGCAGCCAGGTCCAGGGGAGGGAGGAACTGTTTTTT.

This clone was counted a few times. The chain is built from TRBV6-5 and TRBJ2-2, with 7 nucleotides matching TRBD2. This CDR3 is 14 amino acids long. The germline CDR1 and CDR2 sequences are MNHEY and SVGAGI. V lost 6 bases, J lost 7 bases, and 8 bases stayed unmatched. CDR3 residues: CASRAGVSGGELFF. The DNA for the CDR3 is TGTGCCAGCAGGGCGGGAGTATCTGGCGGGGAGCTGTTTTTT.

This chain links TRBV7-2 with TRBJ2-7; D possibly corresponds to TRBD1 (7 bases). V was pared by 4 bases and J by 3 bases, with 13 bases between. CDR3 length equals 14 residues. CDR1 SGHTA and CDR2 FQGNSA come from the germline V gene. This chain's CDR3 is CASSYPRGDYEQYF. The CDR3 DNA reads as TGTGCCAGCAGCTATCCCAGGGGGGACTACGAGCAGTACTTC.

The CDR3 is CASKGLGGGSYNEQFF. DNA of the CDR3: TGTGCCAGCAAAGGTCTGGGGGGAGGCTCCTACAATGAGCAGTTCTTC. The chain employs TRBV2 and TRBJ2-1, with D perhaps TRBD2 (6 bases). The CDR3 runs to 16 residues. Trimming stripped 7 bases from V and 0 bases from J, with 16 bases between. Germline CDR1 reads SNHLY; CDR2 reads FYNNEI.

The chain has TRBV11-2 and TRBJ1-1; 12 bases match TRBD1. J was trimmed by 3 bases and V by 6 bases; bases with no gene match: 11. This CDR3 spans 17 amino acids. Germline values: CDR1 SGHAT, CDR2 FQNNGV. CDR3 DNA sequence: TGTGCCAGCAGTCAAATCCGGGACAGGGGGCTGTACACTGAAGCTTTCTTT. This gives the protein CASSQIRDRGLYTEAFF.

This clone was counted a few times. The chain joins TRBV4-2 to TRBJ1-1, with 8 bases that match TRBD1. The V segment lost 0 bases and the J segment 5 bases; nucleotides outside the gene matches: 5. The germline V gene encodes CDR1 LGHNA and CDR2 YNFKEQ. This CDR3 has 15 amino acids. The CDR3 DNA reads TGTGCCAGCAGCCAAGATAGCAGGGGGCGAACTGAAGCTTTCTTT. This sequence encodes CASSQDSRGRTEAFF.

The V call is TRBV9, the J call TRBJ2-3; 10 bases map to TRBD2. This CDR3 comprises 16 residues. Trimming took 0 bases from V and 3 from J; bases not matched to a gene: 4. CDR1 is SGDLS and CDR2 is YYNGEE in the germline V gene. This CDR3 is CASSVVPSGRTDTQYF. In DNA, the CDR3 is TGTGCCAGCAGCGTAGTCCCTAGCGGGAGAACAGATACGCAGTATTTT.

The gene calls are TRBV30 and TRBJ1-2; the match to TRBD1 covers 8 bases. The trim removed 1 base at V and 4 bases at J, leaving 5 bases unmatched. Germline-derived CDR1 and CDR2 are GTSNPN and SVGIG (reference sequence). The CDR3 consists of 14 residues. The CDR3 nucleotides read TGTGCCTGGAGTGCTAGACAGGGGCGCTATGGCTACACCTTC. Protein sequence: CAWSARQGRYGYTF. Combining the CDR3 with reference TRBV30 and TRBJ1-2 gives the whole variable domain SQTIHQWPATLVQPVGSPLSLECTVEGTSNPNLYWYRQAAGRGLQLLFYSVGIGQISSEVPQNLSASRPQDRQFILSSKKLLLSDSGFYLCAWSARQGRYGYTFGSGTRLTVV.

J is TRBJ1-6 and V is TRBV5-1, with D perhaps matching TRBD1 (6 bases). The V end lost 3 bases, the J end lost 4 bases, and 17 bases lay between the germline ends. In germline, CDR1 is SGHRS, CDR2 YFSETQ. This CDR3 is 17 amino acids long. In DNA, the CDR3 is TGCGCCAGCAGCTGGACACAGGGTGGGGGATATAATTCACCCCTCCACTTT. It is translated as CASSWTQGGGYNSPLHF.

This chain joins TRBV11-1 and TRBJ2-1; TRBD2 is a possible D gene (5 bases). V was clipped by 5 bases and J by 7 bases, with 15 bases between them. The CDR3 loop spans 14 amino acids. The germline V gene encodes CDR1 SGHAT and CDR2 FQDESV (reference sequence). As DNA, the CDR3 is TGTGCCAGCAGCCCATCTTGGCTAGCAAATGAGCAGTTCTTC. This codes for CASSPSWLANEQFF.

CDR3 in amino acids: CASSGTSGSGYEQYF. DNA for the CDR3: TGTGCCAGCAGCGGGACTAGCGGGAGTGGGTACGAGCAGTACTTC. The chain combines TRBV2 with TRBJ2-7; TRBD2 matches at 14 bases. Trimming took 6 bases from V and 4 from J; bases not matched to a gene: 5. The CDR3 loop spans 15 amino acids. Germline-derived CDR1 and CDR2 are SNHLY and FYNNEI.